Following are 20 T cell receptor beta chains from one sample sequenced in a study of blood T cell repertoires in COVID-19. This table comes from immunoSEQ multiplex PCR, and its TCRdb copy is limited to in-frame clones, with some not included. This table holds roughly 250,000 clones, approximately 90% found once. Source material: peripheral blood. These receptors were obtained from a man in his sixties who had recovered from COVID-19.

The CDR3 sequence: CASSYTSGGDNEQFF. The CDR3, as DNA: TGTGCCAGCAGCTATACTAGCGGGGGGGACAATGAGCAGTTCTTC. The rearrangement uses TRBV7-3 and TRBJ2-1; TRBD2 aligns across 13 bases. This CDR3 comprises 15 residues. CDR1 is SGHTA and CDR2 is FQGTGA in the germline V gene. V trimming: 4 bases; J trimming: 5 bases; junction bases outside the gene matches: 2.

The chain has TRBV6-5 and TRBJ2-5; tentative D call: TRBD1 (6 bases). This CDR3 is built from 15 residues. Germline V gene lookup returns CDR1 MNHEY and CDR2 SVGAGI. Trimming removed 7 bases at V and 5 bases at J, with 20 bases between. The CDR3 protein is CASNTRAGVVETQYF. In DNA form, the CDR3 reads TGTGCCAGCAACACCCGGGCAGGGGTGGTGGAGACCCAGTACTTC.

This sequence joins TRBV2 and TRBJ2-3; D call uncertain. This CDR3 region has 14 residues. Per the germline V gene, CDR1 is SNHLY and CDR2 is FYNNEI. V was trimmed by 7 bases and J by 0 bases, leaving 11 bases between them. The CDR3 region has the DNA TGTGCCAGCAAAGTCATAGTCAGCACAGATACGCAGTATTTT. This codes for CASKVIVSTDTQYF.

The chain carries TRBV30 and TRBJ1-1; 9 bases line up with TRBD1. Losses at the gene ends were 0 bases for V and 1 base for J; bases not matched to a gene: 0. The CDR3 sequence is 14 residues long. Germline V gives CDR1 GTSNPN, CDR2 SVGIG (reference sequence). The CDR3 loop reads CAWSVTGGNTEAFF. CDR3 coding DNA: TGTGCCTGGAGTGTGACAGGGGGGAACACTGAAGCTTTCTTT.

CDR3 sequence reads: CASSYPRTGQETQYF. CDR3 DNA: TGTGCCAGCAGTTACCCAAGGACAGGGCAAGAGACCCAGTACTTC. The chain joins TRBV6-2 or TRBV6-3 to TRBJ2-5; 8 bases line up with TRBD1. The CDR3 is 15 residues long. Germline assignment: CDR1 MNHEY and CDR2 SVGEGT. V was pared by 2 bases and J by 2 bases, with 4 bases of the junction left unmatched.

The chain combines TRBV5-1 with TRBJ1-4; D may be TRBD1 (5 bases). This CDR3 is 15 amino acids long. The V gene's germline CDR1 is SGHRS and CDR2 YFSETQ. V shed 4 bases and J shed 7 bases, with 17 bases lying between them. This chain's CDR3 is CASSPAGGMSEKLFF. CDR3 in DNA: TGCGCCAGCAGCCCGGCCGGGGGGATGAGTGAAAAACTGTTTTTT.

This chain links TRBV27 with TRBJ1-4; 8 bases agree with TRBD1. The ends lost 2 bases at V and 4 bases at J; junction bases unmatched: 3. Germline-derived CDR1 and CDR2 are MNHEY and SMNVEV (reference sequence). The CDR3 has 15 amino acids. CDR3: CASSLQGADNEKLFF. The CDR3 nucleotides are TGTGCCAGCAGTTTACAGGGGGCGGATAATGAAAAACTGTTTTTT.

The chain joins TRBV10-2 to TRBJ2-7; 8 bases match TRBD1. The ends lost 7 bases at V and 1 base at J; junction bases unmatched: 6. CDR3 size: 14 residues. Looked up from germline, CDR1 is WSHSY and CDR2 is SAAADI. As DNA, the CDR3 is TGCGCCAGCATGCGACAGGGGAGATCCTACGAGCAGTACTTC. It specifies CASMRQGRSYEQYF.

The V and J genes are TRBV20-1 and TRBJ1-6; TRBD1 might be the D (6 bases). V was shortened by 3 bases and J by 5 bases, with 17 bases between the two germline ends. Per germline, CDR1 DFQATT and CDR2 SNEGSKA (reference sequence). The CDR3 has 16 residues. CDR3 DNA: TGCAGTGCTAGTACACAGGGTCAGTTCAATAATTCACCCCTCCACTTT. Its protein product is CSASTQGQFNNSPLHF.

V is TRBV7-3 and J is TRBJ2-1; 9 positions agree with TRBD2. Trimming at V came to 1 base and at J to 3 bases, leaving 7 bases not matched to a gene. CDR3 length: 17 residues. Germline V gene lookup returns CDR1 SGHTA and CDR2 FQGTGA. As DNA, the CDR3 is TGTGCCAGCAGCTTAAGGACAGGAGCGGGGGGCTACAATGAGCAGTTCTTC. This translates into CASSLRTGAGGYNEQFF.

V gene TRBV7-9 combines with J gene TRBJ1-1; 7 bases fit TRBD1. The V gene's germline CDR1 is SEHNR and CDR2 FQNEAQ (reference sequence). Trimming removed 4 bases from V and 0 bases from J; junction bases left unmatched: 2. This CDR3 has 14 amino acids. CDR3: CASSSQGMNTEAFF. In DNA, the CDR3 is TGTGCCAGCAGCTCACAGGGGATGAACACTGAAGCTTTCTTT.

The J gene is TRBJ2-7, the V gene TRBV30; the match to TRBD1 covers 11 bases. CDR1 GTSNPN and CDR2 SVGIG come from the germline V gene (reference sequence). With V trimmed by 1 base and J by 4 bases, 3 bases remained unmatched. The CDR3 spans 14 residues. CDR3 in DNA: TGTGCCTGGAGTGCCGGGACAGGGGGATACGAGCAGTACTTC. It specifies CAWSAGTGGYEQYF.

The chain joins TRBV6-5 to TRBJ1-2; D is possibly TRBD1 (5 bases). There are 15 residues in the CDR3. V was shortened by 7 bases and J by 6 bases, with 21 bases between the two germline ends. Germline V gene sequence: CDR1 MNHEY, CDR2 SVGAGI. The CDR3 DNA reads TGTGCCAGCACCCAACGGGGAACGGGGGACCATGGCTACACCTTC. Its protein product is CASTQRGTGDHGYTF.

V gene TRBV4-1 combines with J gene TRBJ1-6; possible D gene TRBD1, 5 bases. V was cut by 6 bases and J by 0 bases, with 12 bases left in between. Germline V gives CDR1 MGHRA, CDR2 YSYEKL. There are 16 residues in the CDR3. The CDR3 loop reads CASRWTGGSYNSPLHF. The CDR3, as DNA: TGCGCCAGCAGATGGACCGGGGGCTCCTATAATTCACCCCTCCACTTT.

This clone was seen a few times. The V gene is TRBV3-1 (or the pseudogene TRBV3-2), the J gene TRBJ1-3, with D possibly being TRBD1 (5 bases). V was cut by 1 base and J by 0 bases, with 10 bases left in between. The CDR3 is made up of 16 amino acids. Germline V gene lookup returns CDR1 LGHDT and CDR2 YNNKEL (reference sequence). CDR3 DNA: TGTGCCAGCAGCCAAGCCCGGGACTCCTCTGGAAACACCATATATTTT. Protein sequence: CASSQARDSSGNTIYF.

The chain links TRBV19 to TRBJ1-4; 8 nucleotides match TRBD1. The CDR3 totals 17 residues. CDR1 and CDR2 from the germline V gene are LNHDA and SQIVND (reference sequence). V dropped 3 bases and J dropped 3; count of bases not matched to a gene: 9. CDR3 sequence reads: CASSMGPQGASNEKLFF. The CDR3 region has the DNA TGTGCCAGTAGTATGGGCCCCCAGGGGGCTTCTAATGAAAAACTGTTTTTT.

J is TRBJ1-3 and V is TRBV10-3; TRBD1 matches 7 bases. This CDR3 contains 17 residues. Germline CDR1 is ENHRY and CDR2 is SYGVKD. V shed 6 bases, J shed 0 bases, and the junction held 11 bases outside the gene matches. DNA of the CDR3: TGTGCCATCAGGAAACGGGACAGAAGAGCCTCTGGAAACACCATATATTTT. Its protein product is CAIRKRDRRASGNTIYF.

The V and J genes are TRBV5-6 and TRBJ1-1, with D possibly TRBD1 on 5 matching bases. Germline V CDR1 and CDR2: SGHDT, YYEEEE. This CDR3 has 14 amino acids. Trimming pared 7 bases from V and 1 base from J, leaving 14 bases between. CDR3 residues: CASGRRAPNTEAFF. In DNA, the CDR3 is TGTGCCAGCGGGCGCAGGGCTCCGAACACTGAAGCTTTCTTT.

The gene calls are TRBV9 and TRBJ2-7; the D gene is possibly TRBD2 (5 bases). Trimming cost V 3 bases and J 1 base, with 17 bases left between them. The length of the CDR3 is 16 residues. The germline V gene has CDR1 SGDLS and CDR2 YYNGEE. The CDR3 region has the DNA TGTGCCAGCAGCGCAACAAGTTCGGGGAGATCCTACGAGCAGTACTTC. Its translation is CASSATSSGRSYEQYF.

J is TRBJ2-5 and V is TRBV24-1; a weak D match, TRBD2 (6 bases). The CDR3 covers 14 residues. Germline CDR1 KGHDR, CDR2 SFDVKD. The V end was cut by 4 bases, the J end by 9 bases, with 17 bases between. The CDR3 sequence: CATSDPGTGGSQYF. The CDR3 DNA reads TGTGCCACCAGTGACCCCGGGACTGGCGGGTCCCAGTACTTC.